The source of this T cell receptor beta chain is a study of vaccination effects on CD4 cells after COVID-19. This clone was detected once. Its specificity is unknown. Sequencing used immunoSEQ multiplex PCR; TCRdb keeps in-frame clones, though not all of them. The top ten hold 20% to 30% of the sample, which has roughly 41,000 clones, 55% to 75% seen once. Points from the study as a whole: Infection- and vaccine-induced clones contracted markedly late after vaccination.

Trimming took 1 base from V and 0 from J; bases not matched to a gene: 10. The CDR3 is made up of 17 amino acids. The germline V gene encodes CDR1 SGHRS and CDR2 YFSETQ. Antigen-specific CD4+ T cell clonotypes were called by their expansion after viral peptide-pool culture in ViraFEST. Culturing for 9 to 10 days preceded CD4+ T cell isolation. Among the vaccine recipients, none had a prior SARS-CoV-2 infection, and nucleocapsid antibodies were negative. Researchers reported culturing 2 million to 2.5 million PBMC in each well, adding around 10 IU/ml IL-2 and about 9.6 ug/ml peptides. This receptor was identified in a human donor who received a COVID-19 vaccine. The sequences come from CD4+ T cells from PBMCs cultured with HCoV-OC43 spike peptides, collected before COVID-19 vaccination. Subset meaning: HCoV-OC43 spike overlapping peptide pool stimulation. The J gene is TRBJ2-7, the V gene TRBV5-1, with 7 bases matching TRBD2. The CDR3 nucleotides read TGCGCCAGCAGCTTGAGGGCCGCTAGCGGTAACTCCTACGAGCAGTACTTC. Amino acid sequence: CASSLRAASGNSYEQYF. The full variable domain, its missing parts supplied by reference TRBV5-1 and TRBJ2-7, is KAGVTQTPRYLIKTRGQQVTLSCSPISGHRSVSWYQQTPGQGLQFLFEYFSETQRNKGNFPGRFSGRQFSNSRSEMNVSTLELGDSALYLCASSLRAASGNSYEQYFGPGTRLTVT.